A selection of T cell receptor beta chains follows, all from one sample in a study of CD8 T cells in ankylosing spondylitis. TCRdb re-called the 5' RACE reads with MiXCR, one entry per CDR3 protein. The table has about 800,000 distinct CDR3 sequences, about 10% seen once; the top ten hold 0.51%. Sequencing input: blood, either unsorted or a sorted T cell fraction (not recorded which). The receptors derive from a male donor with ankylosing spondylitis. Both conserved end residues are part of each CDR3. Each record gives: V gene, J gene, CDR3 protein.

TRBV12-1	TRBJ2-1	CASSSRGEIFNEQFF
TRBV19	TRBJ2-1	CASSERRGNEQFF
TRBV7-9	TRBJ2-2	CASSSIRPPVGTGELFF
TRBV7-2	TRBJ2-3	CASSPGGPTDTQYF
TRBV6-1	TRBJ1-4	CASWGSYHEKLFF
TRBV4-1	TRBJ1-6	CASSRGQVEPLHF
TRBV20-1	TRBJ2-5	CSASRLTSGGETQYF
TRBV9	TRBJ2-3	CASSASGSPTDTQYF
TRBV2	TRBJ1-4	CASNRGEGEKLFF
TRBV10-3	TRBJ2-1	CATRRPGQGASEQFF
TRBV7-2	TRBJ2-7	CASSLGLAGVNEQYF
TRBV20-1	TRBJ2-7	CSAPSRASSYEQYF
TRBV6-1	TRBJ1-4	CASRLTGGSEKLFF
TRBV24-1	TRBJ2-7	CATSDPSGNSYEQYF
TRBV30	TRBJ2-7	CAWQNHPSSYEQYF
TRBV7-2	TRBJ1-5	CASSHSGWPQHQHF
TRBV12-3/TRBV12-4	TRBJ1-2	CASGASGYGYTF
TRBV18	TRBJ2-2	CASSPHQSTGESTGELFF
TRBV4-3	TRBJ2-7	CASSQTRQPEYEQYF
TRBV18	TRBJ2-1	CASSPDQEYNEQFF
TRBV20-1	TRBJ2-6	CSAPDRGANVLTF
TRBV7-8	TRBJ2-7	CASSLRSSGGSYEQYF
TRBV27	TRBJ1-5	CASRGGTDKSNQPQHF
TRBV5-6	TRBJ1-2	CASSSSSYGYTF
TRBV13	TRBJ2-1	CASSPDSGGDNEQFF
TRBV15	TRBJ2-5	CATSRDPRGTQYF
TRBV20-1	TRBJ2-4	CSAARLAGVKNIQYF
TRBV7-2	TRBJ2-7	CASSIGLRIYEQYF
TRBV20-1	TRBJ2-3	CSARDYRVPDTQYF
TRBV4-3	TRBJ2-3	CASSQGAITQDTQYF
TRBV20-1	TRBJ1-1	CSARRGSVAEVAFF
TRBV30	TRBJ2-1	CASDQYNEQFF
TRBV20-1	TRBJ2-4	CSARVSGSKNIQYF
TRBV4-3	TRBJ2-3	CASSRTARTSGRAADTQYF
TRBV10-3	TRBJ2-1	CAIGRVGEQFF
TRBV28	TRBJ2-1	CASRLGGYNEQFF
TRBV7-2	TRBJ2-3	CASSLSTGTDTQYF
TRBV7-2	TRBJ1-2	CASSSLAGQGIYGYTF
TRBV5-1	TRBJ2-2	CASSLRFTGANTGELFF
TRBV5-1	TRBJ1-1	CASSLSSGNTEAFF
TRBV20-1	TRBJ1-5	CSARDRQGNQPQHF
TRBV12-3/TRBV12-4	TRBJ1-2	CASSPYGPGRGAYGYTF
TRBV2	TRBJ2-5	CASRGIGAQYF
TRBV29-1	TRBJ1-1	CSVEARGPTEAFF
TRBV5-1	TRBJ2-7	CASSLRAPGGLAGNYEQYF
TRBV7-2	TRBJ2-7	CASSPAGGPTYEQYF
TRBV6-1	TRBJ2-7	CASRDREVHEQYF
TRBV29-1	TRBJ2-7	CSVLPGQGGYEQYF
TRBV5-1	TRBJ2-1	CASSLGWGYNEQFF
TRBV7-9	TRBJ2-5	CASSLTGGVTQYF
TRBV15	TRBJ1-1	CATSRYLSGTGFSEAFF